This T cell receptor (beta chain) was identified in a study of graft-versus-host responses after intestinal transplantation. Study information: Recipients underwent multivisceral, liver-intestinal, or isolated intestinal transplants. The study gave all recipients anti-thymocyte globulin induction, then tacrolimus and steroids for approximately 3 years. Study-wide results and caveats: Detection of GvH clones occurred in recipient marrow, and some had their first appearance in ileum or blood.

To note about this clone: Its antigen is currently unknown.

Germline CDR1 MNHNY, CDR2 SVGAGI (reference sequence). The CDR3 is made up of 14 amino acids. Germline trimming cut 2 bases from V and 3 bases from J; bases unmatched to any gene: 2. The protocol was immunoSEQ multiplex PCR, while the TCRdb copy is restricted to in-frame clones and leaves out a portion. The table includes around 100,000 clones, around 94% detected once. This TCR came from a human donor who was the organ donor for an intestinal transplant. This sample comprised unstimulated CD4+ T cells sorted from spleen or lymph node cells, obtained before transplant. The V gene is TRBV6-6, the J gene TRBJ1-2; 8 bases agree with TRBD1. The CDR3 DNA is TGTGCCAGCAGTTACCAGGGGGCTGACTATGGCTACACCTTC. Protein sequence: CASSYQGADYGYTF.